This T cell receptor beta chain is from a study of blood T cells in healthy people across ages. Study-wide points: Measured against age, TCR beta diversity per million T cells decreased in a roughly linear manner.

Primed by a sample-barcoded 5' primer and a J-beta primer mix, a second PCR proceeded for 7 to 11 cycles. Through a template-switch adaptor with 12 random nucleotides, each cDNA molecule received a tag. TCRdb fed the 5' RACE reads into MiXCR, producing one record per CDR3 protein. The sample yields about 1.4 million distinct CDR3 sequences, around 59% seen once. CDR1 is SEHNR and CDR2 is FQNEAQ in the germline V gene (reference sequence). Trimming took 7 bases from V and 3 from J; bases not matched to a gene: 15. The CDR3 sequence is 18 residues long. Concerning this clonotype itself: The antigen is undetermined.

In terms of origin and age, donors were healthy Caucasian individuals from Russia aged roughly 6 to 90. Material: blood. The TCR was taken from a man between 18 and 29 years old in good health. The genes are TRBV7-9 and TRBJ2-5; TRBD2 aligns across 12 bases. The CDR3 reads CASTKLVGLAGLEETQYF. In DNA, the CDR3 is TGTGCCAGCACCAAACTAGTGGGACTAGCGGGTCTCGAAGAGACCCAGTACTTC.